These 23 T cell receptor beta chains were all obtained from the same sample, sequenced in a study of CD8+ T cells in alopecia areata. cDNA prepared by RNA extraction and subsequent reverse transcription served as the template for sequencing. Some clones are missing from TCRdb's copy, which holds only in-frame ones; the method was immunoSEQ multiplex PCR. Of around 190,000 clones listed, 45% to 70% are singletons. What was sequenced was CD8+ T cells sorted from blood. These receptors were taken from a human donor in good health.

This rearrangement joins TRBV29-1 to TRBJ1-1; no reliable D call. The CDR3 is 11 amino acids. Trimming pared 8 bases from V and 6 bases from J, leaving 13 bases between. Germline lookup yields CDR1 SQVTM and CDR2 ANQGSEA. The CDR3 region is CSPVWPAEAFF. The CDR3 DNA reads TGCAGCCCTGTATGGCCCGCTGAAGCTTTCTTT. Full variable domain (outside the CDR3, taken from reference TRBV29-1 and TRBJ1-1): SAVISQKPSRDICQRGTSLTIQCQVDSQVTMMFWYRQQPGQSLTLIATANQGSEATYESGFVIDKFPISRPNLTFSTLTVSNMSPEDSSIYLCSPVWPAEAFFGQGTRLTVV.

This clone turned up a few times. DNA for the CDR3: TGCAGCGTTGACGGGGGCCGGGCTTTCTTT. It codes for CSVDGGRAFF. The chain recombines TRBV29-1 with TRBJ1-1, with D possibly TRBD1 on 6 matching bases. Germline V CDR1 and CDR2: SQVTM, ANQGSEA. The V end lost 3 bases, the J end lost 11 bases, and 10 bases lay between the germline ends. The CDR3 is 10 residues long.

The chain is built from TRBV5-1 and TRBJ2-1; D is possibly TRBD2 (5 bases). The CDR3 totals 13 residues. V lost 0 bases and J lost 8, with 9 bases in between. CDR1 SGHRS and CDR2 YFSETQ come from the germline V gene. The CDR3 nucleotides are TGCGCCAGCAGCTTGGTTCTAGCCGATGAGCAGTTCTTC. This gives the protein CASSLVLADEQFF.

The chain is built from TRBV15 and TRBJ2-7, with D perhaps TRBD1 or TRBD2 (6 bases each). CDR1 is LNHNV and CDR2 is YYDKDF in the germline V gene (reference sequence). The germline V and J ends were trimmed by 0 bases and 4 bases, with 13 bases remaining between them. The CDR3 totals 15 residues. In DNA, the CDR3 is TGTGCCACCAGCAGAGATCGGGGGCCCCAATACGAGCAGTACTTC. Translation gives CATSRDRGPQYEQYF.

The V and J genes are TRBV5-6 and TRBJ2-2; D is ambiguous. Between the trimmed V and J ends, which lost 0 bases and 2 bases, there was a span of 11 bases. The CDR3 covers 16 residues. The germline V gene encodes CDR1 SGHDT and CDR2 YYEEEE. The CDR3 is CASSLDGLGNTGELFF. The CDR3 coding sequence is TGTGCCAGCAGCTTGGATGGGCTCGGCAACACCGGGGAGCTGTTTTTT.

This clone was observed a handful of times. V usage is TRBV27 and J usage is TRBJ2-1, with D perhaps matching TRBD1 (6 bases). The CDR3 totals 17 residues. The V and J ends lost 5 bases and 5 bases respectively, with 22 bases between them. Per germline, CDR1 MNHEY and CDR2 SMNVEV (reference sequence). CDR3 residues: CASSQPGIQGSDNEQFF. The DNA for the CDR3 is TGTGCCAGCAGTCAGCCCGGAATACAGGGTTCGGACAATGAGCAGTTCTTC.

This clone was picked up a small number of times. The CDR3, as DNA: TGTGCCTGGAGTGTACTGTTGCAGAAAGCTTTCTTT. Its protein product is CAWSVLLQKAFF. The chain carries TRBV30 and TRBJ1-1; D is unresolved. The germline V gene has CDR1 GTSNPN and CDR2 SVGIG (reference sequence). The CDR3 spans 12 residues. V lost 0 bases and J lost 9, with 11 bases in between.

The gene calls are TRBV29-1 and TRBJ2-6; 9 bases map to TRBD1. CDR3 size: 18 residues. Germline V gives CDR1 SQVTM, CDR2 ANQGSEA. J gave up 0 bases and V 5 bases, and 11 bases lay outside the gene matches. In DNA, the CDR3 is TGCAGCGTTACCGGCGGGACAGGGTCCCCCTCTGGGGCCAACGTCCTGACTTTC. Residues: CSVTGGTGSPSGANVLTF.

Points on this clone: Other nucleotide sequences in the sample specify the same CDR3. The V gene is TRBV5-1, the J gene TRBJ2-1; D gene uncertain. CDR3 length: 13 residues. Germline V lookup: CDR1 SGHRS, CDR2 YFSETQ. V was shortened by 0 bases and J by 4 bases, with 5 bases between the two germline ends. The DNA of the CDR3 is TGCGCCAGCAGCTTGGGGCAGTACAATGAGCAGTTCTTC. As protein: CASSLGQYNEQFF.

CDR3 DNA: TGTGCCAGCAGCCCCGTGGGAACGGGGGGCACAGATACGCAGTATTTT. Its protein is CASSPVGTGGTDTQYF. The V call is TRBV11-2, the J call TRBJ2-3; weak D call: TRBD2 (6 bases). The CDR3 covers 16 residues. V was pared by 5 bases and J by 1 base, with 16 bases between. Per the germline V gene, CDR1 is SGHAT and CDR2 is FQNNGV.

The V gene is TRBV7-9, the J gene TRBJ2-7; 9 bases align to TRBD1. CDR1 is SEHNR and CDR2 is FQNEAQ in the germline V gene (reference sequence). V lost 1 base and J lost 7; bases outside the gene matches: 2. CDR3 size: 13 residues. In DNA, the CDR3 is TGTGCCAGCAGCTTAGGGGGGACAGGGGAGCAGTACTTC. Encoded protein: CASSLGGTGEQYF.

This chain joins TRBV7-6 and TRBJ2-2; D gene unclear. Germline CDR1 and CDR2: SGHVS and FNYEAQ. Trimming removed 4 bases at V and 4 bases at J, with 1 base between. This CDR3 is 11 amino acids long. CDR3 residues: CASSSTGELFF. In DNA, the CDR3 is TGTGCCAGCAGCTCCACCGGGGAGCTGTTTTTT. Full variable domain (outside the CDR3, taken from reference TRBV7-6 and TRBJ2-2): GAGVSQSPRYKVTKRGQDVALRCDPISGHVSLYWYRQALGQGPEFLTYFNYEAQQDKSGLPNDRFSAERPEGSISTLTIQRTEQRDSAMYRCASSSTGELFFGEGSRLTVL.

V is TRBV5-4 and J is TRBJ1-2, with 10 nucleotides matching TRBD1. The CDR3 runs 12 residues. Germline V CDR1 and CDR2: SGHNT, YYREEE (reference sequence). With V trimmed by 4 bases and J by 8 bases, 2 bases remained unmatched. The CDR3 loop is CASSRDRGGYTF. In DNA form, the CDR3 reads TGTGCCAGCAGCCGGGACAGGGGAGGCTACACCTTC.

The chain couples TRBV30 to TRBJ2-6, with unresolved D. V lost 2 bases and J lost 0, with 8 bases in between. The CDR3 extends over 15 amino acids. CDR1 is GTSNPN and CDR2 is SVGIG in the germline V gene (reference sequence). In nucleotides, the CDR3 is TGTGCCTGGAGTTCAGAAAGCTCTGGGGCCAACGTCCTGACTTTC. Translation: CAWSSESSGANVLTF.

The chain joins TRBV5-6 to TRBJ2-2; D uncertain. Germline assignment: CDR1 SGHDT and CDR2 YYEEEE. The CDR3 consists of 14 residues. V gave up 6 bases and J gave up 0 bases, with 9 bases separating them. The CDR3 region is CASTLGTNTGELFF. For the CDR3, the DNA is TGTGCCAGCACCTTAGGTACGAACACCGGGGAGCTGTTTTTT.

This clone occurred a few times. The V call is TRBV2, the J call TRBJ2-1; the match to TRBD2 covers 7 bases. The CDR3 is 17 amino acids. V lost 6 bases, J lost 0 bases, and 11 bases stayed unmatched. The V gene's germline CDR1 is SNHLY and CDR2 FYNNEI. The CDR3 nucleotides are TGTGCCAGCAGAGCTTCGGGACTATCCAGCTCCTACAATGAGCAGTTCTTC. Translating it yields CASRASGLSSSYNEQFF.

The V call is TRBV4-1, the J call TRBJ1-2; D uncertain. CDR3 length: 12 amino acids. CDR1 is MGHRA and CDR2 is YSYEKL in the germline V gene. Trimming removed 6 bases at V and 8 bases at J, with 13 bases between. CDR3 nucleotides: TGCGCCAGCAGTCCTGCTTTTGGCGGCTACACCTTC. Translating it yields CASSPAFGGYTF.

This CDR3 is CAWGLSEAFF. CDR3 DNA sequence: TGTGCCTGGGGACTCAGCGAAGCTTTCTTT. This chain connects TRBV30 to TRBJ1-1; no clear D gene. There are 10 residues in the CDR3. Germline CDR1 is GTSNPN and CDR2 is SVGIG (reference sequence). Trimming pared 5 bases from V and 8 bases from J, leaving 9 bases between.

The chain recombines TRBV9 with TRBJ1-1; unclear D gene. V shed 4 bases and J shed 4 bases, with 8 bases lying between them. Germline loops: CDR1 SGDLS, CDR2 YYNGEE. The CDR3 has 12 residues. The CDR3 DNA follows: TGTGCCAGCAGCCCGTCGGGCACTGAAGCTTTCTTT. Encoded protein: CASSPSGTEAFF.

This chain links TRBV9 with TRBJ1-2, with unresolved D. The germline V gene encodes CDR1 SGDLS and CDR2 YYNGEE. Trimming removed 7 bases from V and 6 bases from J, with 10 bases in between. The CDR3 contains 11 residues. Here the CDR3 reads CASGVRDGYTF. Written as DNA, the CDR3 is TGTGCCAGCGGGGTGAGGGATGGCTACACCTTC.

This clone came up a few times. This chain links TRBV25-1 with TRBJ2-7; D ambiguous. Trimming cost V 8 bases and J 6 bases, with 8 bases left between them. This CDR3 region has 10 residues. Germline-derived CDR1 and CDR2 are MGHDK and SYGVNS. Here the CDR3 reads CASFGFEQYF. The CDR3 DNA reads as TGTGCCAGCTTCGGATTCGAGCAGTACTTC.

V usage is TRBV4-1 and J usage is TRBJ1-2; no reliable D call. The germline V and J ends were trimmed by 1 base and 9 bases, with 15 bases remaining between them. The CDR3 extends over 14 amino acids. Germline V gene data show CDR1 as MGHRA and CDR2 as YSYEKL. This CDR3 reads CASSQVSPERCYTF. Written as DNA, the CDR3 is TGCGCCAGCAGCCAAGTCAGTCCGGAAAGATGCTACACCTTC.

The DNA of the CDR3 is TGTGCCAGCAGTCCTCCAGGGAACACTGAAGCTTTCTTT. Translating gives CASSPPGNTEAFF. The chain joins TRBV28 to TRBJ1-1; no clear D gene. V shed 5 bases and J shed 1 base, with 8 bases lying between them. The CDR3 runs to 13 residues. Germline assignment: CDR1 MDHEN and CDR2 SYDVKM.